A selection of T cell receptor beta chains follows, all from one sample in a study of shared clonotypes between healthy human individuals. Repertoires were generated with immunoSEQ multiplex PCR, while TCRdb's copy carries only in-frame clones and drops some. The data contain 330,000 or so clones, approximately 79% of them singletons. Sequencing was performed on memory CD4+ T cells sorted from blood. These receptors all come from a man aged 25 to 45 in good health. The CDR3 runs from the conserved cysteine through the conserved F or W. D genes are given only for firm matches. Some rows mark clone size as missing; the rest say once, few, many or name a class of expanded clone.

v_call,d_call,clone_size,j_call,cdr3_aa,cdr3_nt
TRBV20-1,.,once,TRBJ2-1,CSGMTRYEQFF,TGCAGTGGCATGACTAGATATGAGCAGTTCTTC
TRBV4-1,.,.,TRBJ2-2,CASSQDGGRLNTGELFF,TGCGCCAGCAGCCAAGATGGGGGCAGGCTGAACACCGGGGAGCTGTTTTTT
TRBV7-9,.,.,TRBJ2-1,CASSLRGGLGNEQFF,TGTGCCAGCAGCCTGAGGGGGGGCTTGGGCAATGAGCAGTTCTTC
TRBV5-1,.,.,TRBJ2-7,CASSDLGPSWVGSYEQYF,TGCGCCAGCAGCGACCTTGGGCCCTCATGGGTAGGGTCCTACGAGCAGTACTTC
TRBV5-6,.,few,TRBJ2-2,CASSSYAGTGELFF,TGTGCCAGCAGCTCCTACGCAGGGACCGGGGAGCTGTTTTTT
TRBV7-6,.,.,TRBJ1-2,CASSPQGNYGYTF,TGTGCCAGCAGCCCACAGGGAAACTATGGCTACACCTTC
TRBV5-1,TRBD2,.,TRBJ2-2,CASSLRSGSGPGELFF,TGCGCCAGCAGCTTGAGAAGCGGGAGTGGTCCCGGGGAGCTGTTTTTT
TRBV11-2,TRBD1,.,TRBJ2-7,CASSWDRASEQYF,TGTGCCAGCAGCTGGGACAGGGCGTCCGAGCAGTACTTC
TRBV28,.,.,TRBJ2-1,CASSPNRGWGDNEQFF,TGTGCCAGCAGTCCCAACAGGGGATGGGGGGACAATGAGCAGTTCTTC
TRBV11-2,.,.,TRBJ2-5,CASSQPVREAQYF,TGTGCCAGCAGCCAGCCCGTGAGGGAGGCCCAGTACTTC
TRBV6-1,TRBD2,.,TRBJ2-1,CASCPGTRINEQFF,TGTGCCAGCTGTCCGGGGACTAGAATCAATGAGCAGTTCTTC
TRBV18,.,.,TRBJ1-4,CASSPRRNEKLFF,TGTGCCAGCTCACCTCGGCGAAATGAAAAACTGTTTTTT